Here is one T cell receptor (beta chain) with its context. Which antigen it targets is not known. Base quality data are lacking; no much larger clone is found one base away. Its CDR3 holds 14 amino acids, cysteine through phenylalanine. The entry retains the CDR3 DNA only, 42 bases that are in frame from base 1. V and J are truncated by 0 bases and 5 bases respectively, leaving an intervening sequence of 12 bases. From a lookup of the germline V gene (reference sequence), CDR1 and CDR2 are DFQATT and SNEGSKA. The sample belongs to a study of T-cell memory formation after mild COVID-19 (dated by TCRdb to the early 2020s). Regarding the research as a whole: TCR sequence clusters from the two donors were largely donor specific. T-cell clones expanding and contracting after mild COVID-19 in a couple of donors were tracked by longitudinal TCRalpha and TCRbeta repertoire sequencing. Two young, previously healthy adult volunteers, one female and one male, were included in the cohort. General study outcomes and caveats: Some responding clones were detected in pre-infection memory, which suggested that pre-existing cross-reactive memory T cells had joined the SARS-CoV-2 response. SARS-CoV-2 specificity of the second-wave clones peaking on day 37 was not confirmed. Contracting CD4+ clones were located mainly in the CM and EM memory subsets, whereas CD8+ clones were found to be enriched in EMRA. Only two mild cases were covered by the study, and larger cohorts that include severe cases with pre-infection samples were considered necessary. Clones that contracted from day 15 to 85 showed balanced CD4/CD8 phenotypes, whereas a second wave of clones that expanded from day 15 to 37 leaned towards CD4+.

Ficoll-Paque density gradient centrifugation was the method used to isolate PBMCs. Sequencing relied on an Illumina NovaSeq 6000. TCRalpha and TCRbeta cDNA libraries were built by 5'RACE with constant-segment primers, adding sample barcodes and unique molecular identifiers. RNA was extracted from every sample with Trizol reagent. The libraries were amplified in two PCR steps, and the second step added a second sample barcode and Illumina TruSeq adapters. Sequencing of libraries was performed on an Illumina NovaSeq with 2 x 150 bp paired-end reads. As for the original processing: Demultiplexing of reads and collapsing into UMI-guided consensus sequences were performed with migec v1.2.7. Using mixcr v2.1.11, the UMI consensuses were aligned to TRA and TRB V and J templates and assembled into clonotypes. Clonotypes were classified as expanded or contracted when called significant by both edgeR and NoisET, with noise models trained on biological replicates. For edgeR calls, the thresholds were a false discovery rate-adjusted p below 0.01 and a log2 fold-change of 1. As an exploratory analysis of dynamics, max-normalized trajectories of the 1000 most abundant clonotypes were examined with PCA combined with hierarchical clustering. Each responding clone was given a CD4 or CD8 phenotype based on the CD4+ and CD8+ repertoires, which had been sequenced separately. In-frame beta chains were kept once TCRdb had trimmed the public reads at Q25 with fastp and called clones with MiXCR. Identical CDR3 proteins give one entry, which carries the most common genes and DNA. It is TCRdb's table, rather than the study itself, that gives the V and J calls and clone size. For this sample the table gives about 290,000 distinct CDR3 sequences, of which approximately 15% were detected only once. The top ten clones comprise around a fifth of the sample.

The V and J genes are TRBV20-1 and TRBJ2-3; matching of 6 bases hints at TRBD2 as the D gene. Sequenced material: PBMCs or a T cell subset sorted from them (not recorded which). This sequence was found in a man younger than 30 who had mild COVID-19 (a few samples of this study predate the infection). The sample titles of this study are shuffled in the database, so cell type and time point are left out; the donor was told from shared clones. The CDR3 protein: CSARDGGSGDTQYF. The nucleotides are TGCAGTGCTAGAGATGGAGGGAGTGGAGATACGCAGTATTTT.